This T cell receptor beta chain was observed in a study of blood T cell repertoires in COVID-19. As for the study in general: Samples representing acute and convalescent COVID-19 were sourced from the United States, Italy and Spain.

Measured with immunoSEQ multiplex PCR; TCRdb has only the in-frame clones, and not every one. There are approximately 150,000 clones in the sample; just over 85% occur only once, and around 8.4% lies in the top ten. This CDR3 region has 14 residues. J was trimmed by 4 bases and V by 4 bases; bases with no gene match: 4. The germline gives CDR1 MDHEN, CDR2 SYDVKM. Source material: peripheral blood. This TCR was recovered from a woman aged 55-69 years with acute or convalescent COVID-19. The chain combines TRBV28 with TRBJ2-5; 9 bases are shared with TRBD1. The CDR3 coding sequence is TGTGCCAGCAGTTCGGGACAGGGAAGAGAGACCCAGTACTTC. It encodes CASSSGQGRETQYF.